A single sample gave rise to the 7 T cell receptor beta chains below, sequenced in a study of blood T cell repertoires in COVID-19. Sequencing used immunoSEQ multiplex PCR; TCRdb keeps in-frame clones, though not all of them. The profile shows under 250,000 clones, 70% to 90% of them singletons. The sequenced sample was peripheral blood. Receptors were obtained from a human donor in a cohort sampled during active COVID-19.

This chain links TRBV24-1 with TRBJ2-7, with D possibly TRBD2 on 6 matching bases. The germline V gene encodes CDR1 KGHDR and CDR2 SFDVKD. This CDR3 comprises 15 residues. Trimming shortened V by 1 base and J by 4 bases, and 13 bases separated the two germline ends. The CDR3: CATSDFRAGRYEQYF. CDR3 in DNA: TGTGCCACCAGTGATTTTCGTGCAGGGAGGTACGAGCAGTACTTC.

V gene TRBV5-1 combines with J gene TRBJ1-4, with D possibly TRBD1 on 5 matching bases. This CDR3 spans 14 amino acids. V was clipped by 1 base and J by 8 bases, with 12 bases between them. CDR1 SGHRS and CDR2 YFSETQ come from the germline V gene. CDR3 loop: CASSLLGVEEKLFF. The CDR3 nucleotides read TGCGCCAGCAGCTTGTTAGGGGTTGAGGAAAAACTGTTTTTT.

The chain combines TRBV21-1 with TRBJ2-7; the DNA was not used to check the table's D call, TRBD2. TRBV21-1 has pseudogene status. The CDR3 covers 19 residues. The CDR3 protein is CASSKNQTSGSDIGWEQYF. The CDR3 DNA is TGTGCCAGCAGCAAAAATCAGACTAGCGGGAGTGATATCGGGTGGGAGCAGTACTTC.

The V gene is TRBV30, the J gene TRBJ2-3; TRBD1 is a possible D gene (6 bases). The V gene's germline CDR1 is GTSNPN and CDR2 SVGIG (reference sequence). This CDR3 is built from 14 residues. V was trimmed by 4 bases and J by 0 bases, leaving 11 bases between them. For the CDR3, the DNA is TGTGCCTGGACCCGGGACACCAGCACAGATACGCAGTATTTT. This gives the protein CAWTRDTSTDTQYF. Drawing the rest from reference TRBV30 and TRBJ2-3, the complete variable domain is SQTIHQWPATLVQPVGSPLSLECTVEGTSNPNLYWYRQAAGRGLQLLFYSVGIGQISSEVPQNLSASRPQDRQFILSSKKLLLSDSGFYLCAWTRDTSTDTQYFGPGTRLTVL.

This clone was found a few times. The rearrangement joins TRBV6-5 to TRBJ1-2, with 8 bases identical to TRBD1. This CDR3 spans 14 amino acids. Unmatched junction bases numbered 6, after V lost 2 bases and J lost 7 bases. CDR1 MNHEY and CDR2 SVGAGI come from the germline V gene. CDR3 loop: CASSYTGDRFGYTF. The CDR3 DNA is TGTGCCAGCAGTTACACCGGGGACAGGTTTGGCTACACCTTC.

In DNA, the CDR3 is TGTGCCAGCAGCAAAGGCAGGGGCGCGAATTCACCCCTCCACTTT. It is translated as CASSKGRGANSPLHF. The rearrangement uses TRBV7-2 and TRBJ1-6, with D possibly being TRBD1 (6 bases). Looked up from germline, CDR1 is SGHTA and CDR2 is FQGNSA. V lost 5 bases to trimming and J lost 7 bases, with 15 bases between them. The CDR3 is 15 amino acids.

This clone was counted a few times. The chain carries TRBV6-6 and TRBJ2-7; TRBD1 matches at 10 bases. Trimming cost V 4 bases and J 2 bases; bases outside gene matches: 8. Germline-derived CDR1 and CDR2 are MNHNY and SVGAGI (reference sequence). The CDR3 extends over 16 amino acids. This CDR3 reads CASSSPGQGTTYEQYF. CDR3 nucleotide sequence: TGTGCCAGCAGTTCCCCGGGACAGGGGACAACCTACGAGCAGTACTTC.